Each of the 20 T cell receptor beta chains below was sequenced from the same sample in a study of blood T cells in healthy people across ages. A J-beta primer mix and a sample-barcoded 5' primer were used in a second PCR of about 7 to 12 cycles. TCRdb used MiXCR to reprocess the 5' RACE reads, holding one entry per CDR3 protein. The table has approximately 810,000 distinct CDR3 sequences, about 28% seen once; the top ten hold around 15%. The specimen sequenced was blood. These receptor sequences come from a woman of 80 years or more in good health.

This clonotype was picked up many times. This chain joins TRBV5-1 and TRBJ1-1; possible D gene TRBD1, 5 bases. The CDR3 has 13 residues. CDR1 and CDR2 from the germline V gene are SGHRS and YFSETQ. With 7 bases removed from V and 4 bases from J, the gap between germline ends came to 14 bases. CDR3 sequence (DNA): TGCGCCAGCGGCGCCGGGGGAGGCACTGAAGCTTTCTTT. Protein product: CASGAGGGTEAFF.

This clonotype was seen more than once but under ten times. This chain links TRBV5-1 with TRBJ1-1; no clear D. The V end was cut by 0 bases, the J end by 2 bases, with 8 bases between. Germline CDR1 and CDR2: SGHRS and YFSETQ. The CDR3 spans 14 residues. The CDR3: CASSLGPANTEAFF. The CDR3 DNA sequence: TGCGCCAGCAGCTTGGGGCCAGCTAACACTGAAGCTTTCTTT.

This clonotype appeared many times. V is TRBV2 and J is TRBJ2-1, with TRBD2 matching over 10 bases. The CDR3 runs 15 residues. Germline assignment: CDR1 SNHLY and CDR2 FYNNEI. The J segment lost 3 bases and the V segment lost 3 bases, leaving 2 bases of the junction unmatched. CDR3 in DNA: TGTGCCAGCAGTGATAGCGGGGGGCACTACAATGAGCAGTTCTTC. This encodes CASSDSGGHYNEQFF. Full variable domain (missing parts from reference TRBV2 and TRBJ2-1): EPEVTQTPSHQVTQMGQEVILRCVPISNHLYFYWYRQILGQKVEFLVSFYNNEISEKSEIFDDQFSVERPDGSNFTLKIRSTKLEDSAMYFCASSDSGGHYNEQFFGPGTRLTVL.

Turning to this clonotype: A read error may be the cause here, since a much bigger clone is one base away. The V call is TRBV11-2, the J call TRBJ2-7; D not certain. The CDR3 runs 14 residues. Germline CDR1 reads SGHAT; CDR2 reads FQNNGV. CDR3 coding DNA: TGTGCCAGCAGCACAGTGGTGTATCCATACGAGCGGTACTTC. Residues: CASSTVVYPYERYF.

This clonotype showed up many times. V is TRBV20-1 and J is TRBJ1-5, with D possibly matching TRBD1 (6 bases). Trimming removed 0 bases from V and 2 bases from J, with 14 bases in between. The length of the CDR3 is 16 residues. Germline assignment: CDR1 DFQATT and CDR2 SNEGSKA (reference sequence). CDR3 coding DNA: TGCAGTGCTAGAGATGGGGGGGGCCCGGGCAATCAGCCCCAGCATTTT. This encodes CSARDGGGPGNQPQHF.

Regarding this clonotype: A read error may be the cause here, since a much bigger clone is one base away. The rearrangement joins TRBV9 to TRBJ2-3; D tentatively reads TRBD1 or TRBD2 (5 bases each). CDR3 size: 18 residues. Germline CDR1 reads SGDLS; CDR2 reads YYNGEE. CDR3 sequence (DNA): TGTGTCAGCAGCGCACGCATCCGGGACCCTGGAGGCACAGATACGCAGTATTTT. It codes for CVSSARIRDPGGTDTQYF.

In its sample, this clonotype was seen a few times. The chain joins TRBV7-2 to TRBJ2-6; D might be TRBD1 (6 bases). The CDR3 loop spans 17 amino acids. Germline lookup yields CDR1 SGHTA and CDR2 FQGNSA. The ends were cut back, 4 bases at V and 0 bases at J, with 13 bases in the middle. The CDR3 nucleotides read TGTGCCAGCAGCTCAGAGGGACAAAGCTCTGGGGCCAACGTCCTGACTTTC. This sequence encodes CASSSEGQSSGANVLTF. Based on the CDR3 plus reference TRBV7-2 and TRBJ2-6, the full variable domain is GAGVSQSPSNKVTEKGKDVELRCDPISGHTALYWYRQSLGQGLEFLIYFQGNSAPDKSGLPSDRFSAERTGGSVSTLTIQRTQQEDSAVYLCASSSEGQSSGANVLTFGAGSRLTVL.

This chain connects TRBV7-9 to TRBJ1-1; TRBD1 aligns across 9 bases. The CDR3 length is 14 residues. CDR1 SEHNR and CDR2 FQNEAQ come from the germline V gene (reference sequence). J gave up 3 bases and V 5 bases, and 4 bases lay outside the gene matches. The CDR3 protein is CASSNRQGDTEAFF. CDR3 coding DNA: TGTGCCAGCAGCAACCGACAGGGGGACACTGAAGCTTTCTTT.

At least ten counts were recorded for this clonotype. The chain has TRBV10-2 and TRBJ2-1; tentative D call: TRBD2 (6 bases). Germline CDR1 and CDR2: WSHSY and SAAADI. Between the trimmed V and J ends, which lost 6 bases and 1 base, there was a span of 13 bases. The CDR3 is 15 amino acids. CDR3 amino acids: CASREVAGSYNEQFF. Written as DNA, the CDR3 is TGCGCCAGCAGAGAGGTGGCGGGGTCCTACAATGAGCAGTTCTTC.

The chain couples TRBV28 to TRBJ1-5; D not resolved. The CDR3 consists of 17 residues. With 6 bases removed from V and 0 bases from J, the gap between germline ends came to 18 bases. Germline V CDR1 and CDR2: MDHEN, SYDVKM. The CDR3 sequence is CASRTPMGIDSNQPQHF. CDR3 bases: TGTGCCAGCAGAACCCCTATGGGGATAGATAGCAATCAGCCCCAGCATTTT.

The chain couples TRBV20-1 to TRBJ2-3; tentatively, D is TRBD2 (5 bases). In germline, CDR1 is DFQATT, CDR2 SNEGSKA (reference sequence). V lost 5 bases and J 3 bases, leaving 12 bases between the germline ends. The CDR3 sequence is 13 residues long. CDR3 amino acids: CSAEVRGTDTQYF. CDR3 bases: TGCAGTGCTGAGGTTCGGGGTACAGATACGCAGTATTTT.

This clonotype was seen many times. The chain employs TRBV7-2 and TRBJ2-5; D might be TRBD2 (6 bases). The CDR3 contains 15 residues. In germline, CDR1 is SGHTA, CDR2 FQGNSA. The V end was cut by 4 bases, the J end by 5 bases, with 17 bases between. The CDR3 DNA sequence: TGTGCCAGCAGCTCTTCCGGGCCGGGGGTGGAGACCCAGTACTTC. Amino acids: CASSSSGPGVETQYF.

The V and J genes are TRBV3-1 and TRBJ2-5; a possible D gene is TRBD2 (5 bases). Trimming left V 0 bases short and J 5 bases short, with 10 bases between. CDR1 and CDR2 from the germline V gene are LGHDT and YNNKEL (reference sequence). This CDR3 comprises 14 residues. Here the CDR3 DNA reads TGTGCCAGCAGCCAAGATTTAGGGAGCGAGACCCAGTACTTC. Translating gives CASSQDLGSETQYF.

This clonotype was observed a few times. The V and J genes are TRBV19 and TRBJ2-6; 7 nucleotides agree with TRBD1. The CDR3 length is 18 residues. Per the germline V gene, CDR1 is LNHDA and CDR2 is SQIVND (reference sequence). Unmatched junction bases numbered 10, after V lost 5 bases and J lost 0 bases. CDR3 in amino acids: CASSSPGQPSSGANVLTF. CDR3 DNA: TGTGCCAGTAGTTCTCCGGGACAGCCCAGCTCTGGGGCCAACGTCCTGACTTTC.

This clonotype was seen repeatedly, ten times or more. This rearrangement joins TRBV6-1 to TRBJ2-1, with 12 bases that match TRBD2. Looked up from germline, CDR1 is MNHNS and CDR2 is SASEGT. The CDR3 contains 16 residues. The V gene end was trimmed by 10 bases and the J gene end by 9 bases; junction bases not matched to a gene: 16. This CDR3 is CATRAQLAGGRGEQFF. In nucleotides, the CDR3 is TGTGCCACCAGAGCCCAACTAGCGGGGGGCCGAGGTGAGCAGTTCTTC.

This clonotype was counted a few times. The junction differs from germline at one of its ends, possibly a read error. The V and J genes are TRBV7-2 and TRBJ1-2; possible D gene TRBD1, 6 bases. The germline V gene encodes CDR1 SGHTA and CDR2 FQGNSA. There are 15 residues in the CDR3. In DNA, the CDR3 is TGTGTCAGCAGCTTAGTGTTGGGGGGCGCATCTGGCTACACCTTC. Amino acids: CVSSLVLGGASGYTF. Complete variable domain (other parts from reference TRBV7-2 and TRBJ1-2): GAGVSQSPSNKVTEKGKDVELRCDPISGHTALYWYRQSLGQGLEFLIYFQGNSAPDKSGLPSDRFSAERTGGSVSTLTIQRTQQEDSAVYLCVSSLVLGGASGYTFGSGTRLTVV.

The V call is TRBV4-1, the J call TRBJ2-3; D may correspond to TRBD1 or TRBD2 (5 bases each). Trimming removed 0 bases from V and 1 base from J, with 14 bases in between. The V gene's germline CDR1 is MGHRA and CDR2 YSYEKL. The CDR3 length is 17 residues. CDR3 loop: CASSQDKGSSGTDTQYF. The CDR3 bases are TGCGCCAGCAGCCAAGATAAGGGGAGTTCTGGCACAGATACGCAGTATTTT.

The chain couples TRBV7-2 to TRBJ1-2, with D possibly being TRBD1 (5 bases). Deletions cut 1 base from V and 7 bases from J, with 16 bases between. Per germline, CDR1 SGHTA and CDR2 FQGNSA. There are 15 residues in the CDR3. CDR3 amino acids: CASSLDLAGVGGYTF. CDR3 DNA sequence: TGTGCCAGCAGCTTAGATCTGGCGGGGGTAGGTGGCTACACCTTC. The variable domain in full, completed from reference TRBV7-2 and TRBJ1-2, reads GAGVSQSPSNKVTEKGKDVELRCDPISGHTALYWYRQSLGQGLEFLIYFQGNSAPDKSGLPSDRFSAERTGGSVSTLTIQRTQQEDSAVYLCASSLDLAGVGGYTFGSGTRLTVV.

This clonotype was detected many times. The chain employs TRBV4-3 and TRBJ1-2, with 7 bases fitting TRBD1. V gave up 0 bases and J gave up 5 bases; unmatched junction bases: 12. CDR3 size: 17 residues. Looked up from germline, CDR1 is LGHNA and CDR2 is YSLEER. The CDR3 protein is CASSQDLRARGNYGYTF. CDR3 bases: TGCGCCAGCAGCCAAGATCTGAGGGCCAGGGGGAATTATGGCTACACCTTC.

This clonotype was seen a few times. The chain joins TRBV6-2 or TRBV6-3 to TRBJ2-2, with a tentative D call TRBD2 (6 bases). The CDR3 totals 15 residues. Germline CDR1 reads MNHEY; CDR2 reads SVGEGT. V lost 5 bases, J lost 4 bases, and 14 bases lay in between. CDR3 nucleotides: TGTGCCAGCAGTCGGGACTCTCGAAGCACCGGGGAGCTGTTTTTT. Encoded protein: CASSRDSRSTGELFF.